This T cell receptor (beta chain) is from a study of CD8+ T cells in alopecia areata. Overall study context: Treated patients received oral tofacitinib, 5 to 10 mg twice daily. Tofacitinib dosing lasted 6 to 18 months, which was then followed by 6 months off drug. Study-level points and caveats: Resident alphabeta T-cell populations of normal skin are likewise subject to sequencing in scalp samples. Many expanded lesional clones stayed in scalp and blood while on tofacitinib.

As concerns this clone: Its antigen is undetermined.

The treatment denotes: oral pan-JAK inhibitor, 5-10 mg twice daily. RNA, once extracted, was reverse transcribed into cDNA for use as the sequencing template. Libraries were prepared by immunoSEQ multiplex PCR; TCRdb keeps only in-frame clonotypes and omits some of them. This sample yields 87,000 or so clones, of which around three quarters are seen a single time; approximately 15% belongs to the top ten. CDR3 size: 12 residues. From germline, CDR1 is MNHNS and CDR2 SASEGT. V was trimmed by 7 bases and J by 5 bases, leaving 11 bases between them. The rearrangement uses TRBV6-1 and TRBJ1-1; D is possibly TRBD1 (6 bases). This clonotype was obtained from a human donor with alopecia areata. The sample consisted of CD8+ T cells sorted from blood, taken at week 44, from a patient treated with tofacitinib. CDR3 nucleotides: TGTGCCAGCACCAAAGGGACAACTGAAGCTTTCTTT. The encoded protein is CASTKGTTEAFF.